This passage covers 17 T cell receptor beta chains from one sample sequenced in a study of PD-1 blockade in classical Hodgkin lymphoma. All the patients suffered relapse after autologous stem cell transplantation, and brentuximab vedotin exposure differed. Measured with immunoSEQ multiplex PCR; TCRdb has only the in-frame clones, and not every one. The sample records 35,000 to 40,000 clones, 88% being singletons. The source was peripheral blood mononuclear cells (PBMCs), collected before the second cycle of nivolumab. These receptors all stem from a human donor with classical Hodgkin lymphoma.

This sequence joins TRBV23-1 and TRBJ2-5; TRBD1 or TRBD2 may be the D gene (7 bases each). TRBV23-1 is an ORF, with its function uncertain. Trimming removed 0 bases from V and 2 bases from J, with 19 bases in between. CDR3 length: 18 residues. Here the CDR3 reads CASSQSGSSGGGQETQYF. The CDR3 DNA is TGCGCCAGCAGTCAATCTGGTTCTTCAGGGGGGGGTCAAGAGACCCAGTACTTC.

The chain uses TRBV5-6 and TRBJ2-7, with D uncertain. With 6 bases removed from V and 1 base from J, the gap between germline ends came to 11 bases. This CDR3 contains 13 residues. CDR1 is SGHDT, CDR2 YYEEEE, per germline. The DNA of the CDR3 is TGTGCCAGCACCCTAGAAGGGTCCTACGAGCAGTACTTC. Amino acid sequence: CASTLEGSYEQYF.

This clone was seen only a few times. The chain uses TRBV19 and TRBJ2-7; possibly TRBD1 or TRBD2 for D (5 bases each). Trimming left V 5 bases short and J 6 bases short, with 20 bases between. The CDR3 has 15 amino acids. The germline V gene has CDR1 LNHDA and CDR2 SQIVND (reference sequence). The DNA of the CDR3 is TGTGCCAGTAGTGCCCGACCGAGGGGTAGTAGCGAGCAGTACTTC. It specifies CASSARPRGSSEQYF.

This clone was observed a single time. This chain joins TRBV30 and TRBJ2-3; D uncertain. CDR1 is GTSNPN and CDR2 is SVGIG in the germline V gene (reference sequence). V was trimmed by 5 bases and J by 7 bases, leaving 7 bases between them. This CDR3 has 10 amino acids. The CDR3 sequence is CAWGSNTQYF. CDR3 coding DNA: TGTGCCTGGGGATCGAATACGCAGTATTTT.

The V call is TRBV7-9, the J call TRBJ2-2, with D possibly matching TRBD1 (5 bases). Germline V gene sequence: CDR1 SEHNR, CDR2 FQNEAQ (reference sequence). The V end lost 1 base, the J end lost 5 bases, and 11 bases lay between the germline ends. This CDR3 is 15 amino acids long. DNA for the CDR3: TGTGCCAGCAGCTTAGAGCCAGGGAAGACCGGGGAGCTGTTTTTT. Amino acids: CASSLEPGKTGELFF.

A single count supports this clone. V is TRBV15 and J is TRBJ2-1; TRBD2 matches at 10 bases. This CDR3 spans 15 amino acids. With V trimmed by 5 bases and J by 1 base, 2 bases remained unmatched. From germline, CDR1 is LNHNV and CDR2 YYDKDF (reference sequence). For the CDR3, the DNA is TGTGCCACCAGCGCTAGCGGGAGTTCCTACAATGAGCAGTTCTTC. It codes for CATSASGSSYNEQFF.

The chain couples TRBV2 to TRBJ1-1; possible D gene TRBD1, 6 bases. The germline V gene encodes CDR1 SNHLY and CDR2 FYNNEI. The CDR3 sequence is 14 residues long. Trimming removed 6 bases from V and 4 bases from J, with 15 bases in between. In nucleotides, the CDR3 is TGTGCCAGCAGCTTACAGGGTGGAGGCACTGAAGCTTTCTTT. Translating gives CASSLQGGGTEAFF.

This clone was seen a few times. The gene calls are TRBV28 and TRBJ2-2, with D perhaps assigned TRBD1 or TRBD2 (7 bases each). There are 14 residues in the CDR3. V was trimmed by 10 bases and J by 2 bases, leaving 14 bases between them. Germline V lookup: CDR1 MDHEN, CDR2 SYDVKM. In DNA form, the CDR3 reads TGTGCCACCGCAGGGGGGGGTAACACCGGGGAGCTGTTTTTT. This encodes CATAGGGNTGELFF.

The chain has TRBV6-1 and TRBJ2-3, with D possibly called TRBD1 or TRBD2 (5 bases each). V shed 3 bases and J shed 4 bases, with 17 bases lying between them. Germline lookup yields CDR1 MNHNS and CDR2 SASEGT. The CDR3 runs 16 residues. The CDR3, as DNA: TGTGCCAGCAGTGATTCCCGGGACCGGCCCTCAGATACGCAGTATTTT. Amino acids: CASSDSRDRPSDTQYF.

The gene calls are TRBV6-5 and TRBJ1-2; D is possibly TRBD1 (6 bases). CDR1 MNHEY and CDR2 SVGAGI come from the germline V gene. The CDR3 length is 14 residues. The V end was cut by 2 bases, the J end by 6 bases, with 13 bases between. CDR3 in DNA: TGTGCCAGCAGTTACCACAGGGACTATGATGGCTACACCTTC. Protein: CASSYHRDYDGYTF.

This chain links TRBV14 with TRBJ2-7, with 8 bases aligning to TRBD1. This CDR3 is 14 amino acids long. From germline, CDR1 is SGHDN and CDR2 FVKESK. After removal of 7 bases from V and 1 base from J, the junction contained 6 bases not matched to a gene. The CDR3 bases are TGTGCCAGCAAGGGGGACAGGTCATCCTACGAGCAGTACTTC. Translation: CASKGDRSSYEQYF.

The chain uses TRBV6-6 and TRBJ2-7, with D unclear. V lost 3 bases, J lost 6 bases, and 6 bases lay in between. CDR1 is MNHNY and CDR2 is SVGAGI in the germline V gene (reference sequence). The CDR3 sequence is 11 residues long. The CDR3 sequence: CASSYKGEQYF. The DNA of the CDR3 is TGTGCCAGCAGTTATAAAGGCGAGCAGTACTTC.

The chain couples TRBV9 to TRBJ2-2; 8 bases match TRBD1. After removal of 6 bases from V and 1 base from J, the junction contained 17 bases not matched to a gene. This CDR3 is built from 19 residues. Germline V lookup: CDR1 SGDLS, CDR2 YYNGEE. The CDR3 sequence: CASNRNIIGQGLNTGELFF. DNA for the CDR3: TGTGCCAGCAACAGAAACATCATAGGACAGGGATTGAACACCGGGGAGCTGTTTTTT.

This chain uses TRBV7-2 with TRBJ2-1; TRBD1 agrees at 9 bases. This CDR3 region has 15 residues. Per germline, CDR1 SGHTA and CDR2 FQGNSA. V was clipped by 5 bases and J by 7 bases; unmatched bases: 9. This CDR3 is CASSPTGTGSNEQFF. The CDR3 nucleotides are TGTGCCAGCAGCCCGACCGGGACAGGGTCGAATGAGCAGTTCTTC.

The chain is built from TRBV28 and TRBJ2-5; a weak D match, TRBD1 (6 bases). CDR1 and CDR2 (germline): MDHEN, SYDVKM. Trimming left V 6 bases short and J 0 bases short, with 14 bases between. The CDR3 runs 15 residues. This CDR3 reads CASRNFGQNQETQYF. CDR3 bases: TGTGCCAGCAGGAACTTTGGACAGAACCAAGAGACCCAGTACTTC. Full variable domain (outside the CDR3, taken from reference TRBV28 and TRBJ2-5): DVKVTQSSRYLVKRTGEKVFLECVQDMDHENMFWYRQDPGLGLRLIYFSYDVKMKEKGDIPEGYSVSREKKERFSLILESASTNQTSMYLCASRNFGQNQETQYFGPGTRLLVL.

The genes are TRBV7-9 and TRBJ2-5; D might be TRBD2 (5 bases). Germline V gene sequence: CDR1 SEHNR, CDR2 FQNEAQ (reference sequence). The germline V and J ends were trimmed by 4 bases and 4 bases, with 10 bases remaining between them. The CDR3 has 13 amino acids. CDR3 loop: CASSSDYRETQYF. In DNA form, the CDR3 reads TGTGCCAGCAGCTCCGACTATCGAGAGACCCAGTACTTC.

This chain connects TRBV29-1 to TRBJ2-7; the D gene is possibly TRBD2 (5 bases). This CDR3 comprises 15 residues. Germline CDR1 SQVTM, CDR2 ANQGSEA. Trimming pared 0 bases from V and 0 bases from J, leaving 12 bases between. CDR3 amino acids: CSVEDVTSSSYEQYF. The CDR3 DNA is TGCAGCGTTGAAGATGTTACTAGTAGCTCCTACGAGCAGTACTTC.